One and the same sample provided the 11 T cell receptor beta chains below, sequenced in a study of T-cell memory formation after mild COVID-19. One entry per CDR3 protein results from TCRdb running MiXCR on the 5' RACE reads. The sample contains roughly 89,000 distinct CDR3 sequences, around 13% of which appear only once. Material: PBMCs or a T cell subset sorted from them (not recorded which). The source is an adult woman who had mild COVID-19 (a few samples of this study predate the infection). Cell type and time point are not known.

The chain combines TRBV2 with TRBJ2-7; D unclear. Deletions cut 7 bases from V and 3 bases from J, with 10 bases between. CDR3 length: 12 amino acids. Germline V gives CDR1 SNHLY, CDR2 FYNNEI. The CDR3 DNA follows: TGTGCCAGCATCTCCCACTTCTACGAGCAGTACTTC. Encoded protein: CASISHFYEQYF. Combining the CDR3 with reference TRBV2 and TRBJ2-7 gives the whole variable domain EPEVTQTPSHQVTQMGQEVILRCVPISNHLYFYWYRQILGQKVEFLVSFYNNEISEKSEIFDDQFSVERPDGSNFTLKIRSTKLEDSAMYFCASISHFYEQYFGPGTRLTVT.

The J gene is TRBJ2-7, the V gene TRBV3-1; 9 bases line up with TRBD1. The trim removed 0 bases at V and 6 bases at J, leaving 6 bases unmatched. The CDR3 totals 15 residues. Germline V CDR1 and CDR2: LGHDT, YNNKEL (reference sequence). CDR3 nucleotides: TGTGCCAGCAGCCAAGATTCGGGACAGGGAGCCGAGCAGTACTTC. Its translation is CASSQDSGQGAEQYF.

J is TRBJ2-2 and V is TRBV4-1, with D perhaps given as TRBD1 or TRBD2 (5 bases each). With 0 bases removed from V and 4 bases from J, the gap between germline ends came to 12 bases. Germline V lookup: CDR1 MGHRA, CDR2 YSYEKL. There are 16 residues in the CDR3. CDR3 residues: CASSQEGDLFTGELFF. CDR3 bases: TGCGCCAGCAGCCAAGAAGGGGACCTATTCACCGGGGAGCTGTTTTTT.

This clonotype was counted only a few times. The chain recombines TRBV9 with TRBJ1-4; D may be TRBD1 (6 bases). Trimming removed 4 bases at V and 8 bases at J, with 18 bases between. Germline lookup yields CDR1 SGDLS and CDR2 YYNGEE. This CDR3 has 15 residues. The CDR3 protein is CASSPSGTQSEKLFF. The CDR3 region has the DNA TGTGCCAGCAGCCCTTCCGGGACACAAAGCGAAAAACTGTTTTTT. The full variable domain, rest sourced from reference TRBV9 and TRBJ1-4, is DSGVTQTPKHLITATGQRVTLRCSPRSGDLSVYWYQQSLDQGLQFLIQYYNGEERAKGNILERFSAQQFPDLHSELNLSSLELGDSALYFCASSPSGTQSEKLFFGSGTQLSVL.

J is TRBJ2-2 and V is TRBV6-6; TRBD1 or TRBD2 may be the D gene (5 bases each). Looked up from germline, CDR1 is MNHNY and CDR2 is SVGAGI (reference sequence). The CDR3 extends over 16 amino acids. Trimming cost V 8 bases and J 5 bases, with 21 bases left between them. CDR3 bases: TGTGCCAGCCGAGAAACCGGGACCCCCAGAACCGGGGAGCTGTTTTTT. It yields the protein CASRETGTPRTGELFF.

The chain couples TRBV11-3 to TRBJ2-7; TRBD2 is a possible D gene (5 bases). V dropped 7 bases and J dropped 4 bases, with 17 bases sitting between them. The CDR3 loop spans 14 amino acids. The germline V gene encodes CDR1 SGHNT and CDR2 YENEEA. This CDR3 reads CASMEEEKGYEQYF. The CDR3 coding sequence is TGTGCCAGCATGGAGGAGGAAAAGGGTTACGAGCAGTACTTC.

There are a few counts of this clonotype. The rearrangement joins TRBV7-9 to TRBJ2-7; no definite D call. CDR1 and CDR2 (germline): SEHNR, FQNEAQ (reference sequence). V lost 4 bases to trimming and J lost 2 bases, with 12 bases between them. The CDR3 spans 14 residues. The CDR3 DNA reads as TGTGCCAGCAGCTCAGTAAGCCCGACCTACGAGCAGTACTTC. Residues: CASSSVSPTYEQYF.

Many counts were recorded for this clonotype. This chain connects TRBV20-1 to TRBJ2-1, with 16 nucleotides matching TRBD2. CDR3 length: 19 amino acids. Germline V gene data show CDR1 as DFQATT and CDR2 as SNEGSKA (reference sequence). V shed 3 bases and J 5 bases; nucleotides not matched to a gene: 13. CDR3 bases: TGCAGTGCTAGTCCTCCCGGGACTAGCGGGGGGGCCAGGGACAATGAGCAGTTCTTC. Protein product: CSASPPGTSGGARDNEQFF.

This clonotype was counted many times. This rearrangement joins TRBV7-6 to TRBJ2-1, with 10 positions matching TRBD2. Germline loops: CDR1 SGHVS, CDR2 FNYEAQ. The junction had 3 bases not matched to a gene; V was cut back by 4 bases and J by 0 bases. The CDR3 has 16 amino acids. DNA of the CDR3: TGTGCCAGCAGCTCCTCTAGCGGGAGCTCCTACAATGAGCAGTTCTTC. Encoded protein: CASSSSSGSSYNEQFF.

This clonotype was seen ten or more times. The CDR3: CASSQEGDFGRTDTQYF. The CDR3 bases are TGCGCCAGCAGCCAAGAAGGAGACTTTGGCAGAACAGATACGCAGTATTTT. This chain uses TRBV4-3 with TRBJ2-3; the D is unclear. The V and J ends lost 0 bases and 3 bases respectively, with 16 bases between them. CDR1 is LGHNA, CDR2 YSLEER, per germline. This CDR3 region has 17 residues.

The CDR3 coding sequence is TGTGCCAGCAGCTTGGGGGGAAGGGCCAACGAGCAGTACTTC. It is translated as CASSLGGRANEQYF. The chain recombines TRBV5-6 with TRBJ2-7, with unresolved D. V was clipped by 0 bases and J by 5 bases, with 12 bases between them. Germline-derived CDR1 and CDR2 are SGHDT and YYEEEE. CDR3 length: 14 amino acids.